Shown below are 7 T cell receptor beta chains from a single sample sequenced in a study of OX40 agonist ivuxolimab in advanced cancers. Here immunoSEQ multiplex PCR was the method, and the copy in TCRdb shows in-frame clones only, minus some. This table holds 59,000 or so clones, around 82% found once. Sequenced here: CD4+ or CD8+ T cells sorted from blood, sampled in a trial of the OX40 agonist ivuxolimab. Source of these receptors: an adult with an advanced solid tumor such as melanoma, head and neck, liver or kidney cancer.

V is TRBV6-5 and J is TRBJ2-1; TRBD1 might be the D (5 bases). The germline CDR1 and CDR2 sequences are MNHEY and SVGAGI. V lost 5 bases and J 0 bases, leaving 11 bases between the germline ends. The CDR3 is 15 residues long. In DNA form, the CDR3 reads TGTGCCAGCAGTCTCGACAGCAGCTCCTACAATGAGCAGTTCTTC. Translation gives CASSLDSSSYNEQFF.

The chain recombines TRBV15 with TRBJ2-1; D ambiguous. The CDR3 runs to 15 residues. CDR1 is LNHNV and CDR2 is YYDKDF in the germline V gene (reference sequence). The V end lost 0 bases, the J end lost 10 bases, and 16 bases lay between the germline ends. The CDR3 sequence: CATSRDFRLRGEQFF. CDR3 nucleotides: TGTGCCACCAGCAGAGATTTCCGATTAAGAGGCGAGCAGTTCTTC.

The chain recombines TRBV4-1 with TRBJ2-5; TRBD1 matches 11 bases. Germline V gives CDR1 MGHRA, CDR2 YSYEKL. Trimming took 5 bases from V and 4 from J; bases not matched to a gene: 6. The CDR3 loop spans 15 amino acids. Here the CDR3 reads CASSYTGQGVETQYF. The CDR3, as DNA: TGCGCCAGCAGCTATACGGGACAGGGGGTAGAGACCCAGTACTTC.

The chain has TRBV19 and TRBJ1-2; 7 bases align to TRBD1. Trimming removed 6 bases from V and 8 bases from J; junction bases left unmatched: 9. This CDR3 is 13 amino acids long. Germline V lookup: CDR1 LNHDA, CDR2 SQIVND (reference sequence). The CDR3 nucleotides are TGTGCCAGTAGGATTACAGGGGTAGACGGCTACACCTTC. Its translation: CASRITGVDGYTF.

The chain joins TRBV2 to TRBJ2-7, with TRBD1 matching 8 bases. The CDR3 has 11 amino acids. V shed 8 bases, J shed 9 bases, and the junction held 6 bases outside the gene matches. CDR1 and CDR2 from the germline V gene are SNHLY and FYNNEI. CDR3 in DNA: TGTGCCAGCGCGGCTGGGACAGGGCAGTACTTC. It translates to CASAAGTGQYF.

This rearrangement joins TRBV5-1 to TRBJ1-2; 9 positions match TRBD1. This CDR3 spans 16 amino acids. CDR1 and CDR2 from the germline V gene are SGHRS and YFSETQ. The ends lost 0 bases at V and 5 bases at J; junction bases unmatched: 8. The CDR3 DNA reads as TGCGCCAGCAGCTTGGCCGGGACAGGGAGAAGGTATGGCTACACCTTC. Translation: CASSLAGTGRRYGYTF.

CDR3 sequence: CASSLEGEQYF. Here the CDR3 DNA reads TGTGCCAGCAGCTTGGAGGGCGAGCAGTACTTC. The chain links TRBV5-8 to TRBJ2-7; no clear D gene. This CDR3 has 11 residues. The V end was cut by 0 bases, the J end by 6 bases, with 4 bases between. Per germline, CDR1 SGHTS and CDR2 YDEGEE.